This T cell receptor beta chain was documented in a study of T cells after yellow fever vaccination. Study information: Some fractions had low cell numbers, and these were prepared with SMART-Seq v4 Ultra Low Input. Study results and limitations: Only a small proportion of the clonotypes turned up in both the CD4 and the CD8 compartments, likely arising from convergent recombination. Post-booster reappearance was seen for most primary-vaccination clones (around 96% CD4, roughly 86% CD8).

The CDR3 consists of 16 residues. The V and J ends lost 6 bases and 2 bases respectively, with 18 bases between them. In germline, CDR1 is MNHEY, CDR2 SMNVEV (reference sequence). Synthesis of TCR cDNA relied on 5'RACE template switching, which attached a universal primer site and UMIs. TCRdb re-called the 5' RACE reads through MiXCR, storing one row per CDR3 protein. Of about 260,000 distinct CDR3 sequences detected, approximately 3.6% appear once; the ten largest clones hold 19%. This clonotype has ten or more counts. No antigen is known for it. The chain employs TRBV27 and TRBJ2-3; perhaps TRBD2 as D (6 bases). Sequences were derived from PBMCs, sampled 15 days after the yellow fever booster vaccination. This TCR came from a man between 18 and 35 years old who received the YFV17D yellow fever vaccine. Here the CDR3 DNA reads TGTGCCAGCAGACTTAACTCGGGGGTGACCACAGATACGCAGTATTTT. It yields the protein CASRLNSGVTTDTQYF.